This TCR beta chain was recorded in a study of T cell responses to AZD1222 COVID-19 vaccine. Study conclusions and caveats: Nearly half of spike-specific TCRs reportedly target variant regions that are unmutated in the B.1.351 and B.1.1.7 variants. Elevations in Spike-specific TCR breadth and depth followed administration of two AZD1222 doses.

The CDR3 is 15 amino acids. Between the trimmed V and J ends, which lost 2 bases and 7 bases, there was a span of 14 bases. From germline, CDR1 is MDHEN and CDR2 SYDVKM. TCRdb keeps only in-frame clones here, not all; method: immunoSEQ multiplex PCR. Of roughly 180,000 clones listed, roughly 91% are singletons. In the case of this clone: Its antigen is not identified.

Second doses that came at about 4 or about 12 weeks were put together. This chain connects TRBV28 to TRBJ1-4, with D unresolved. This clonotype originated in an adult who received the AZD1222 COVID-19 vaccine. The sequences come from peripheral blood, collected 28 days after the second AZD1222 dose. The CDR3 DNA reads TGTGCCAGCAGTTTAATGGGCCCAGCCCGTGAAAAACTGTTTTTT. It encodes CASSLMGPAREKLFF.